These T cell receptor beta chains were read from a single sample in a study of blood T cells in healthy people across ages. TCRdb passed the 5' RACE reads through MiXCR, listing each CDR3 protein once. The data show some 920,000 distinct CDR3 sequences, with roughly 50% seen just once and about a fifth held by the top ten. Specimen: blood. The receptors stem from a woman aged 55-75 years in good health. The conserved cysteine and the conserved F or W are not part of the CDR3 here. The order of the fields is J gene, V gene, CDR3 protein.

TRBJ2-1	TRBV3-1	ASSQDGRGGRDEQF
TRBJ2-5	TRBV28	ASTHTGAQY
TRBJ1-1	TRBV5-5	ASSFGPIRTEAF
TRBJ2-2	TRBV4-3	ASSQTSGSFPGKLF
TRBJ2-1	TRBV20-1	SAKESSYNEQF
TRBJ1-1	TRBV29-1	SVAGGGANTEAF
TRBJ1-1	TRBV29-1	SADGAFPSAF
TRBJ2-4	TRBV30	AWSVGLAGKNIQY
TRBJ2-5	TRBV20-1	SARGQAGGRPYNEQY
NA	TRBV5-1	ASSPATGGGETQY
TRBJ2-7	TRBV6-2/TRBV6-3	TSTQRTGAAKPYEQY
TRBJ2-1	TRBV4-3	ASSQGKSSYNEQF
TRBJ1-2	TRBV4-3	ASSRLRGASNYGYT
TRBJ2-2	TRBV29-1	SVCPNTGELF
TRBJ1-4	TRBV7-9	ASSLGGGMATNEKLF
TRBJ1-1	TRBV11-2	ANSTTSRDPFWGNTEAF
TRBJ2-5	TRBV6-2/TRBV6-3	ASRLAGEETQY
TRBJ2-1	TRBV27	ASSVGVANEQF
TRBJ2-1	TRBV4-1	ASSQAFRSSGRYNEQF
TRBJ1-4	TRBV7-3	ASSLTRTDINEKLF
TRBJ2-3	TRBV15	ATSSDGRDPFTDTQY
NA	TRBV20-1	SSQHFNEQY
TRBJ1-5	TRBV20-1	SARVGGGLEPQH
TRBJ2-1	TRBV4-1	ASSQDEGLGNNEQF
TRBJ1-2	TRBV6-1	ASSKVNVGYYGYT
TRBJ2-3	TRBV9	ASSGRSRGRTDTQY
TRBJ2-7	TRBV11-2	ASSSGLAGSEQY
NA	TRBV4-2	ASSQESASTDTQY
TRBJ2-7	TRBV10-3	AITPGTSGTLAYEQY
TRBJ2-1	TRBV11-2	ASSSNRTSSNEQF
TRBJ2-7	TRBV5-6	ASSFWTSGISVEQY
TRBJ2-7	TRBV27	ASSPTSGYEQY
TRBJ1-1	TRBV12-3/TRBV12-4	ASRRQGGNTEAF
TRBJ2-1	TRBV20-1	SARATGRGGNEQF